This is a list of T cell receptor beta chains from one sample in a study of early T cells in non-severe SARS-CoV-2 infection. TCRdb independently ran MiXCR on the 5' RACE reads; one entry per CDR3 protein. In the table there are about 97,000 distinct CDR3 sequences, roughly 14% of which are singletons. The source material was whole blood. The receptors shown here come from an adult who was a healthcare worker with PCR-confirmed SARS-CoV-2 infection or an uninfected control (not recorded which). Each CDR3 is given with its conserved first and last residue. D genes are given only for firm matches. Only some rows state a clone size, as once, few, many or a class for expanded clones.

j_call,clone_size,v_call,d_call,cdr3_length,cdr3_nt,cdr3_aa
TRBJ2-3,few,TRBV2,-,16,TGTGCCAGCAGCGCAGGGGTTCGCTCTAACACAGATACGCAGTATTTT,CASSAGVRSNTDTQYF
TRBJ2-1,few,TRBV28,-,17,TGTGCCAGCACATCCGCAGGGGAGGTGAGCTCCTACAATGAGCAGTTCTTC,CASTSAGEVSSYNEQFF
TRBJ2-7,-,TRBV6-1,-,12,TGTGCCAGCAGTGTCGAGGGTTACGAGCAGTACTTC,CASSVEGYEQYF
TRBJ2-3,-,TRBV12-3/TRBV12-4,TRBD2,19,TGTGCCAGCAGTTCATTACTAGCGGGCTTTGGGAGGGGCACAGATACGCAGTATTTT,CASSSLLAGFGRGTDTQYF
TRBJ1-5,many,TRBV28,-,12,TGTGCCAGCAGCGAGAACAATCAGCCCCAGCATTTT,CASSENNQPQHF
TRBJ2-5,few,TRBV7-9,TRBD2,15,TGTGCCAGCAGCTTTGAAGCGGGAGGCCAAGAGACCCAGTACTTC,CASSFEAGGQETQYF
TRBJ1-2,-,TRBV15,-,15,TGTGCCACCAGCAGAGGGGGGACACCGAACTATGGCTACACCTTC,CATSRGGTPNYGYTF
TRBJ2-3,-,TRBV7-9,TRBD1,17,TGTGCCAGCAGCGACTACAAAGGGACAGCTAGCACAGATACGCAGTATTTT,CASSDYKGTASTDTQYF
TRBJ2-1,many,TRBV7-8,-,14,TGTGCCAGCAGCCTCACCCCGCGGTACAATGAGCAGTTCTTC,CASSLTPRYNEQFF
TRBJ1-6,many,TRBV5-6,-,15,TGTGCCAGCAGCTTGGGTTACTCCTATAATTCACCCCTCCACTTT,CASSLGYSYNSPLHF
TRBJ1-2,many,TRBV24-1,-,14,TGTGCCACCAGTGACTACCAAGCTAACTATGGCTACACCTTC,CATSDYQANYGYTF
TRBJ2-4,few,TRBV5-1,TRBD2,13,TGCGCCAGCAAGGAACTAGCGGGGTACATTCAGTACTTC,CASKELAGYIQYF
TRBJ2-7,-,TRBV12-3/TRBV12-4,TRBD1,14,TGTGCCAGCAGTTCGGGACAGGGACCTAGCGAGCAGTACTTC,CASSSGQGPSEQYF
TRBJ2-3,many,TRBV7-6,TRBD2,16,TGTGCCAGCAGCACGTTAGCGGGAGTCGGCACAGATACGCAGTATTTT,CASSTLAGVGTDTQYF
TRBJ2-3,-,TRBV4-1,TRBD2,15,TGCGCCAGCAGCCCCACAAGCGGGAGGCCAGATACGCAGTATTTT,CASSPTSGRPDTQYF
TRBJ1-1,few,TRBV7-6,TRBD1,17,TGTGCCAGCAGCTTAAGAGGGGACAGGGTAGGGAACACTGAAGCTTTCTTT,CASSLRGDRVGNTEAFF
TRBJ2-3,once,TRBV20-1,-,14,TGCAGTGCTAGGTTGCAGGCCTCTGGAGATACGCAGTATTTT,CSARLQASGDTQYF
TRBJ1-4,few,TRBV2,-,14,TGTGCCAGCAGCGAGTTTTCTGTTAATGAAAAACTGTTTTTT,CASSEFSVNEKLFF
TRBJ1-4,few,TRBV20-1,-,12,TGCAGTGCTAGGGAGGGTGGCGAAAAACTGTTTTTT,CSAREGGEKLFF
TRBJ1-5,few,TRBV20-1,-,16,TGCAGTGCTAGAGAGGCAGGCTTTTATAGCAATCAGCCCCAGCATTTT,CSAREAGFYSNQPQHF
TRBJ2-1,-,TRBV9,TRBD2,15,TGTGCCAGCAGCGTAGAAGGCGGGAGCTACAATGAGCAGTTCTTC,CASSVEGGSYNEQFF
TRBJ2-3,-,TRBV5-1,-,16,TGCGCCAGCAGCTCGAAAGAACAGGGACCCACAGATACGCAGTATTTT,CASSSKEQGPTDTQYF
TRBJ2-5,many,TRBV3-1,-,16,TGTGCCAGCAGCCCTCCCCTCGGATGGGCTACCGAGACCCAGTACTTC,CASSPPLGWATETQYF
TRBJ2-2,few,TRBV4-1,TRBD1,15,TGCGCCAGCAGCCGCGGACAGGGTAACACCGGGGAGCTGTTTTTT,CASSRGQGNTGELFF
TRBJ2-1,few,TRBV20-1,-,14,TGCAGTGCTAGTCTCGGGAAGACCGGTAATGAGCAGTTCTTC,CSASLGKTGNEQFF
TRBJ1-1,-,TRBV29-1,-,11,TGCAGCGTTGTTTTCTCGGGGGCGGCTTTCTTT,CSVVFSGAAFF
TRBJ1-2,many,TRBV29-1,TRBD1,12,TGCAGCGGGAGTGGGGACAGAGATGGCTACACCTTC,CSGSGDRDGYTF
TRBJ1-6,few,TRBV9,-,17,TGTGCCAGCAGCGTAGTAGGGCCCCTTCCCTATAATTCACCCCTCCACTTT,CASSVVGPLPYNSPLHF
TRBJ1-2,many,TRBV20-1,-,15,TGCAGTGCTAGTTTGTGGGCAGGCGCGGGGAATGGCTACACCTTC,CSASLWAGAGNGYTF
TRBJ2-1,-,TRBV6-2/TRBV6-3,TRBD1,14,TGTGCCAGCAGTTACTCCGGGACAGGGGATGAGCAGTTCTTC,CASSYSGTGDEQFF
TRBJ2-1,-,TRBV6-2/TRBV6-3,-,17,TGTGCCAGCAGGCCCCGTCACACTCCCCAAAGGGGCAATGAGCAGTTCTTC,CASRPRHTPQRGNEQFF
TRBJ2-7,few,TRBV5-6,-,14,TGTGCCAGCAGCTTACAGGGAGGGTCTACCGAGCAGTACTTC,CASSLQGGSTEQYF
TRBJ2-2,many,TRBV9,-,14,TGTGCCAGCAGCGTAGGCGGGGACACCGGGGAGCTGTTTTTT,CASSVGGDTGELFF
TRBJ2-7,-,TRBV7-2,-,16,TGTGCCAGCAGCTCTAGTTCCGGCGGGTTATTCTACGAGCAGTACTTC,CASSSSSGGLFYEQYF
TRBJ1-3,many,TRBV20-1,-,13,TGCAGTGGACAGCAAGAGGCTGGAAACACCATATATTTT,CSGQQEAGNTIYF
TRBJ2-7,many,TRBV28,TRBD2,16,TGTGCCAGCAGAGGACTAGCGGGAACCCTCTCCTACGAGCAGTACTTC,CASRGLAGTLSYEQYF
TRBJ2-1,many,TRBV7-9,-,12,TGTGCCAGCAGCTTAGCGGAGTTAAAGCAGTTCTTC,CASSLAELKQFF
TRBJ2-3,few,TRBV20-1,TRBD2,16,TGCAGTGCTAGGGGCGGGAGGGCCGTATCGACAGATACGCAGTATTTT,CSARGGRAVSTDTQYF
TRBJ2-7,few,TRBV7-9,-,13,TGTGCCAGCAGCGGGACTCCGTACCACGAGCAGTACTTC,CASSGTPYHEQYF
TRBJ2-7,few,TRBV11-2,TRBD1,15,TGTGCCAGCAGCCCAAGGGACAGGGGGTCCTACGAGCAGTACTTC,CASSPRDRGSYEQYF
TRBJ2-1,few,TRBV29-1,-,12,TGCAGCGTTTGGCAGGGAGGCAATGAGCAGTTCTTC,CSVWQGGNEQFF
TRBJ2-1,-,TRBV3-1,-,13,TGTGCCAGCACGATGGCGGGGATTAATGAGCAGTTCTTC,CASTMAGINEQFF
TRBJ2-5,many,TRBV6-2/TRBV6-3,TRBD2,16,TGTGCCAGCAGTTCCATTGCGCTAGCGGTCGGGGAGACCCAGTACTTC,CASSSIALAVGETQYF
TRBJ1-1,-,TRBV29-1,-,14,TGCAGCGTTGTAGATACGGGGGATGTGGTACGAGCTTTCTTT,CSVVDTGDVVRAFF
TRBJ2-7,-,TRBV20-1,TRBD2,14,TGCAGTGCTAACGATGCGGCGGGAGGAACCGAGCAGTACTTC,CSANDAAGGTEQYF
TRBJ2-1,many,TRBV4-2,TRBD2,16,TGTGCCAGCAGTCCGACTAGCGGTATTGTTTACAATGAGCAGTTCTTC,CASSPTSGIVYNEQFF
TRBJ2-6,-,TRBV20-1,-,16,TGCAGTGCTAGAGGGGTAGGCCTATCTGGGGCCAACGTCCTGACTTTC,CSARGVGLSGANVLTF
TRBJ2-5,few,TRBV7-6,-,14,TGTGCCAGCAGCTTAGACAGGCTTCAAGAGACCCAGTACTTC,CASSLDRLQETQYF
TRBJ2-7,many,TRBV7-2,-,14,TGTGCCAGCTCTATCGCCGCTACCACCTACGAGCAGTACTTC,CASSIAATTYEQYF
TRBJ2-7,many,TRBV2,-,15,TGTGCCAGCAGTGAAGCGGGAGTAAGGGGGTACGAGCAGTACTTC,CASSEAGVRGYEQYF
TRBJ2-7,many,TRBV5-1,-,14,TGCGCCAGCAGCCCGGCCGGGACAAACTACGAGCAGTACTTC,CASSPAGTNYEQYF
TRBJ2-1,-,TRBV7-2,-,15,TGTGCCAGCAGCTGGGACCCCTTCGTGAAGAATGAGCAGTTCTTC,CASSWDPFVKNEQFF
TRBJ2-2,-,TRBV6-4,-,14,TGTGCCAGCAGCCTTACTAGCTCCACCGGGGAGCTGTTTTTT,CASSLTSSTGELFF
TRBJ2-3,few,TRBV5-4,-,15,TGTGCCAGCAGCTCCGGACTTACTGAGTTGGATACGCAGTATTTT,CASSSGLTELDTQYF
TRBJ2-3,few,TRBV3-1,TRBD2,18,TGTGCCAGCAGCCCGCTAGCGGGAGCCTTCAGTAGCACAGATACGCAGTATTTT,CASSPLAGAFSSTDTQYF
TRBJ2-1,-,TRBV20-1,-,14,TGCAGTGCTATCAACAGAAACTCCTACAATGAGCAGTTCTTC,CSAINRNSYNEQFF
TRBJ1-5,many,TRBV6-1,TRBD1,15,TGTGCCAGCATTGACAGGGGCCAGCGCAATCAGCCCCAGCATTTT,CASIDRGQRNQPQHF
TRBJ2-5,few,TRBV6-5,-,16,TGTGCCAGCAGGGGGGTGAGGCGCGGGACAGAGGAGACCCAGTACTTC,CASRGVRRGTEETQYF
TRBJ1-4,few,TRBV5-1,TRBD1,14,TGCGCCAGCTCCCAGACAGGGGCTAATGAAAAACTGTTTTTT,CASSQTGANEKLFF